The clone carrying this T cell receptor beta chain was seen a few times. Its antigen remains unidentified. V was shortened by 1 base and J by 0 bases, with 8 bases between the two germline ends. Germline V CDR1 and CDR2: SEHNR, FQNEAQ (reference sequence). The CDR3 extends over 15 amino acids. The sample originates from a study of spatial heterogeneity in lung cancer. For the study at large: More beta-chain than alpha-chain sequences were consistently detected. Study conclusions and caveats: There were more appearances of ubiquitous expanded tumor TCRs in blood at resection than at follow-up.

Every TCR cDNA molecule bore a unique molecular identifier. TCRdb recomputed calls from the 5' RACE reads with MiXCR, one row per CDR3 protein. The sample lists 40,000 to 50,000 distinct CDR3 sequences, more than 9% occurring once. The time point here: blood at routine non-recurrence follow-up after resection. Sequencing covered unsorted whole RNA taken from tumor, nontumor lung or frozen PBMC. The material was PBMCs, obtained at follow-up. The clonotype was recovered from a female donor with early-stage non-small cell lung cancer. This chain uses TRBV7-9 with TRBJ2-3; D remains ambiguous. Here the CDR3 DNA reads TGTGCCAGCAGCTTAGGAGATACTAGCACAGATACGCAGTATTTT. Translating gives CASSLGDTSTDTQYF.